Presented here are 20 T cell receptor beta chains from one specimen sequenced in a study of CD8+ T cells in alopecia areata. Extraction of RNA preceded its reverse transcription into cDNA, which served as the sequencing template. Profiled with immunoSEQ multiplex PCR; TCRdb holds only in-frame clones, not every one. The sample records 100,000 to 150,000 clones, 45% to 65% being singletons. The sequences come from CD4+ T cells sorted from blood, collected at week 0. The receptors were gathered from a human donor with alopecia areata.

Here the CDR3 DNA reads TGCAGTGCGCAGAAGAGCGAGCAGTACTTC. Translated, it gives CSAQKSEQYF. The chain is built from TRBV20-1 and TRBJ2-7; D is ambiguous. Germline loops: CDR1 DFQATT, CDR2 SNEGSKA (reference sequence). This CDR3 comprises 10 residues. V lost 6 bases, J lost 6 bases, and 9 bases lay in between.

The sample holds a few counts of this clone. Other DNA sequences in the same sample also yield this CDR3. The V gene is TRBV7-2, the J gene TRBJ2-5; TRBD1 might be the D (5 bases). CDR1 is SGHTA, CDR2 FQGNSA, per germline. V shed 1 base and J shed 2 bases, with 5 bases lying between them. The CDR3 sequence is 13 residues long. CDR3 sequence reads: CASSLGTQETQYF. The CDR3 DNA reads TGTGCCAGCAGCTTAGGGACACAAGAGACCCAGTACTTC.

This chain connects TRBV5-4 to TRBJ2-5; D gene unclear. Germline CDR1 and CDR2: SGHNT and YYREEE (reference sequence). CDR3 length equals 16 residues. V lost 2 bases and J lost 0, with 14 bases in between. The CDR3 region has the DNA TGTGCCAGCAGCTTCAGTGCCCACTGGGACCAAGAGACCCAGTACTTC. It codes for CASSFSAHWDQETQYF.

V usage is TRBV9 and J usage is TRBJ2-3; 8 bases map to TRBD2. CDR3 size: 16 residues. Germline loops: CDR1 SGDLS, CDR2 YYNGEE. J lost 4 bases, V lost 1 base, and 8 bases had no gene match. CDR3 amino acids: CASSVTTSGSPDTQYF. CDR3 coding DNA: TGTGCCAGCAGCGTAACGACCAGCGGGAGCCCAGATACGCAGTATTTT.

The chain carries TRBV6-5 and TRBJ2-7, with a tentative D call TRBD1 (6 bases). The germline V gene encodes CDR1 MNHEY and CDR2 SVGAGI. Between the trimmed V and J ends, which lost 5 bases and 1 base, there was a span of 12 bases. There are 14 residues in the CDR3. CDR3 residues: CASSTTGMSYEQYF. The CDR3 bases are TGTGCCAGCAGTACCACAGGGATGTCCTACGAGCAGTACTTC.

This chain links TRBV9 with TRBJ1-3, with D perhaps TRBD1 (5 bases). Germline loops: CDR1 SGDLS, CDR2 YYNGEE. CDR3 length: 15 residues. The V gene lost 4 bases and the J gene lost 0 bases, with 11 bases spanning the gap. The CDR3 loop is CASSPRVSSGNTIYF. CDR3 DNA: TGTGCCAGCAGCCCCAGGGTCAGCTCTGGAAACACCATATATTTT.

The V gene is TRBV7-3, the J gene TRBJ2-1, with D unresolved. The germline CDR1 and CDR2 sequences are SGHTA and FQGTGA. This CDR3 is built from 13 residues. Trimming removed 3 bases from V and 8 bases from J, with 11 bases in between. The CDR3 DNA sequence: TGTGCCAGCAGCTTCCTTTACCCGGATGAGCAGTTCTTC. It specifies CASSFLYPDEQFF.

The CDR3 coding sequence is TGTGCCAGCAGTTACGACAGGGGGCGAGGAGAGACCCAGTACTTC. Translating it yields CASSYDRGRGETQYF. The chain joins TRBV6-5 to TRBJ2-5, with 10 bases matching TRBD1. The germline V gene encodes CDR1 MNHEY and CDR2 SVGAGI. Trimming at V came to 2 bases and at J to 4 bases, leaving 4 bases not matched to a gene. The CDR3 length is 15 residues.

The chain recombines TRBV4-1 with TRBJ2-3; 12 nucleotides align to TRBD2. The germline V gene encodes CDR1 MGHRA and CDR2 YSYEKL. V dropped 2 bases and J dropped 1; count of bases not matched to a gene: 4. This CDR3 is built from 17 residues. CDR3 coding DNA: TGCGCCAGCAGCCAACCCGGGACTAGCGGGCGCACAGATACGCAGTATTTT. This encodes CASSQPGTSGRTDTQYF.

There are a few counts of this clone. The chain combines TRBV5-1 with TRBJ2-3; 9 bases map to TRBD2. This CDR3 has 17 residues. The J segment lost 3 bases and the V segment lost 0 bases, leaving 8 bases of the junction unmatched. The germline V gene has CDR1 SGHRS and CDR2 YFSETQ. The CDR3 spells CASSLGRASGRTDTQYF. The CDR3 nucleotides read TGCGCCAGCAGCTTGGGAAGAGCCAGCGGGAGGACAGATACGCAGTATTTT.

In this sample, this clone turned up a few times. The rearrangement joins TRBV11-3 to TRBJ2-5; 13 bases match TRBD2. Trimming at V came to 4 bases and at J to 3 bases, leaving 8 bases not matched to a gene. The CDR3 consists of 17 residues. In germline, CDR1 is SGHNT, CDR2 YENEEA. The CDR3 sequence is CASSSELAGGQEETQYF. CDR3 bases: TGTGCCAGCAGCTCCGAACTAGCGGGGGGGCAGGAAGAGACCCAGTACTTC.

The rearrangement uses TRBV29-1 and TRBJ1-2; a possible D gene is TRBD1 (5 bases). The CDR3 loop spans 13 amino acids. Germline CDR1 and CDR2: SQVTM and ANQGSEA. Trimming shortened V by 6 bases and J by 3 bases, and 14 bases separated the two germline ends. DNA for the CDR3: TGCAGCGTCTCCTCGTCGGGGGACTATGGCTACACCTTC. This gives the protein CSVSSSGDYGYTF.

This chain links TRBV19 with TRBJ1-4; D gene unclear. The CDR3 runs 12 residues. The germline V gene has CDR1 LNHDA and CDR2 SQIVND (reference sequence). The V end lost 7 bases, the J end lost 5 bases, and 8 bases lay between the germline ends. The CDR3 protein is CASKPGNEKLFF. For the CDR3, the DNA is TGTGCCAGTAAGCCGGGGAATGAAAAACTGTTTTTT.

The rearrangement joins TRBV2 to TRBJ1-4; D call uncertain. Trimming pared 3 bases from V and 8 bases from J, leaving 4 bases between. Looked up from germline, CDR1 is SNHLY and CDR2 is FYNNEI. The CDR3 has 11 amino acids. The CDR3 region has the DNA TGTGCCAGCAGTGAGGAGGAAAAACTGTTTTTT. Protein sequence: CASSEEEKLFF.

The chain links TRBV5-6 to TRBJ1-1, with D tentatively TRBD1 (5 bases). Trimming stripped 2 bases from V and 0 bases from J, with 11 bases between. The CDR3 is made up of 15 amino acids. From germline, CDR1 is SGHDT and CDR2 YYEEEE. The CDR3 DNA sequence: TGTGCCAGCAGCTTATTGGACATTTTGAACACTGAAGCTTTCTTT. Residues: CASSLLDILNTEAFF.

The chain links TRBV18 to TRBJ1-1; D ambiguous. Trimming took 1 base from V and 1 from J, leaving 16 bases between them. Germline assignment: CDR1 KGHSH and CDR2 LQKENI. The CDR3 runs to 17 residues. CDR3 sequence: CASSPQMGRKGNTEAFF. The CDR3 coding sequence is TGTGCCAGCTCACCACAAATGGGTCGGAAGGGGAACACTGAAGCTTTCTTT.

CDR3 coding DNA: TGCGCCAGCAGCAAGGACAGTTTAAGCTCCTACGAGCAGTACTTC. This translates into CASSKDSLSSYEQYF. The V and J genes are TRBV5-1 and TRBJ2-7, with D perhaps TRBD1 (6 bases). CDR1 is SGHRS and CDR2 is YFSETQ in the germline V gene. The V gene lost 4 bases and the J gene lost 0 bases, with 14 bases spanning the gap. CDR3 length: 15 residues.

The V and J genes are TRBV27 and TRBJ1-1; D not certain. Germline V gives CDR1 MNHEY, CDR2 SMNVEV (reference sequence). There are 14 residues in the CDR3. V gave up 6 bases and J gave up 4 bases, with 15 bases separating them. The CDR3, as DNA: TGTGCCAGCAGCCCAAAAGCGCGGCTCACTGAAGCTTTCTTT. Translation gives CASSPKARLTEAFF.

The chain joins TRBV18 to TRBJ2-5; possibly TRBD2 for D (6 bases). The CDR3 contains 14 residues. The V end lost 4 bases, the J end lost 1 base, and 10 bases lay between the germline ends. Per the germline V gene, CDR1 is KGHSH and CDR2 is LQKENI. The CDR3 DNA reads as TGTGCCAGCTCACGCCGGGACTTCCAAGAGACCCAGTACTTC. This codes for CASSRRDFQETQYF.

The chain has TRBV15 and TRBJ2-4; TRBD1 aligns across 7 bases. V was clipped by 3 bases and J by 7 bases; unmatched bases: 0. The germline V gene has CDR1 LNHNV and CDR2 YYDKDF (reference sequence). The CDR3 length is 12 residues. The CDR3 reads CATSRDRNIQYF. CDR3 nucleotide sequence: TGTGCCACCAGCAGGGACAGGAACATTCAGTACTTC.